The source of this TCR beta chain is a study of T cells in Graves' hyperthyroidism and ophthalmopathy. About this clonotype itself: Its specificity is unknown.

TCR beta CDR3 region amplification was performed from RNA transcripts. HTBI primers drove first-round RT-PCR of the TCR CDR3. TCRdb re-called the multiplex PCR reads through MiXCR, storing one row per CDR3 protein. The table includes a few hundred thousand distinct CDR3 sequences, roughly 18% detected once. Findings and caveats of the study: A 13 V-J model separated ophthalmopathy from stable hyperthyroidism.

V lost 0 bases and J lost 6, with 13 bases in between. CDR1 SGDLS and CDR2 YYNGEE come from the germline V gene. CDR3 length equals 15 residues. The TCR comes from a man younger than 35 with Graves' ophthalmopathy. The sequencing sample was made of blood. The V call is TRBV9, the J call TRBJ2-1; D perhaps matches TRBD1 (6 bases). CDR3 loop: CASSVGAGVANEQFF. The CDR3 region has the DNA TGTGCCAGCAGCGTAGGGGCAGGGGTTGCCAATGAGCAGTTCTTC.